This TCR beta chain emerged from a study of CDR3 diversity in severe acne (dated by TCRdb to the late 2010s). This clonotype was detected ten times or more. Its antigen is not yet known. Base qualities were left out, and no much larger clone turns up one base away. The germline V gene provides CDR1 MRHNA and CDR2 SNTAGT. The V end loses 5 bases and the J end loses 4 bases, and a stretch of 13 bases separates them. Counted from cysteine to phenylalanine, this CDR3 has 14 amino acids. The sequence is cut down to CDR3 DNA, 42 bases in frame from base 1. Library preparation was by PCR. Data came from an Illumina HiSeq 2000. Through fastp at Q25 and MiXCR, TCRdb rebuilt clones from the public reads, retaining in-frame beta chains. Rows with one shared CDR3 protein collapse into an entry with the most common genes and DNA. This sample holds around 94,000 distinct CDR3 sequences; roughly half were observed only once. The ten most abundant clones make up approximately 13% of the sample.

The receptor's source is a male donor with acne. Sequencing was carried out using blood. The V gene is TRBV6-4 and the J gene is TRBJ2-3, with TRBD1 tentatively as D gene (5 bases match). The bases are TGTGCCAGCAGTACAGGACCTGGCGCAGATACGCAGTATTTT. This gives the protein CASSTGPGADTQYF.